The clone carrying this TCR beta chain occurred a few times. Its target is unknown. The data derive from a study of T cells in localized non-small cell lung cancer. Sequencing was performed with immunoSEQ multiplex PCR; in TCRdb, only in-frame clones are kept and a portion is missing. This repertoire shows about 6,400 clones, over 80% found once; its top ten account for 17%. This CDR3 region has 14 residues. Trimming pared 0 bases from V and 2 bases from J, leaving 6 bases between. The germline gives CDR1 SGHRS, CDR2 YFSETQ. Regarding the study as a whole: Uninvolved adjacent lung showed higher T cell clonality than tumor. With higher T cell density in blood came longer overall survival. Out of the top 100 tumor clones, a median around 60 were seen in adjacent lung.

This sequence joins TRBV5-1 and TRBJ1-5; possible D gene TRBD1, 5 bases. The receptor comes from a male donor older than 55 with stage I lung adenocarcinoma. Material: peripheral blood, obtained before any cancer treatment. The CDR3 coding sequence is TGCGCCAGCAGCTTGGAAGGGGGCAATCAGCCCCAGCATTTT. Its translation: CASSLEGGNQPQHF. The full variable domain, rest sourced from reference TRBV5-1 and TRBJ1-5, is KAGVTQTPRYLIKTRGQQVTLSCSPISGHRSVSWYQQTPGQGLQFLFEYFSETQRNKGNFPGRFSGRQFSNSRSEMNVSTLELGDSALYLCASSLEGGNQPQHFGDGTRLSIL.